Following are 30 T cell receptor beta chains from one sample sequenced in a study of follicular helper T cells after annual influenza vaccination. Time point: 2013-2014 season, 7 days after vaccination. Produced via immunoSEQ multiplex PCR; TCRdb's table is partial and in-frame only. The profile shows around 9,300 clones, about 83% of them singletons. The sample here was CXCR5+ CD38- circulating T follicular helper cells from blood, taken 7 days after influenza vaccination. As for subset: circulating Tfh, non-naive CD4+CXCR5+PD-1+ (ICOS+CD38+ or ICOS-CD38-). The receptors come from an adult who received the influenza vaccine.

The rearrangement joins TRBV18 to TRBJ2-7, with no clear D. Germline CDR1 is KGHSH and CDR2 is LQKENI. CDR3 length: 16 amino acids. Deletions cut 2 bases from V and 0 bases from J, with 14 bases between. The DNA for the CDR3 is TGTGCCAGCTCACCAAATCCTGACTTAAGCTCCTACGAGCAGTACTTC. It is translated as CASSPNPDLSSYEQYF.

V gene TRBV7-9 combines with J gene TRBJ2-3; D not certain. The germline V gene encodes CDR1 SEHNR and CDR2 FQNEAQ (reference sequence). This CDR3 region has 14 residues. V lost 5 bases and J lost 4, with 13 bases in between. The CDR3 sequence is CASSPDLGSDTQYF. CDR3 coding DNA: TGTGCCAGCAGCCCGGACCTAGGATCAGATACGCAGTATTTT.

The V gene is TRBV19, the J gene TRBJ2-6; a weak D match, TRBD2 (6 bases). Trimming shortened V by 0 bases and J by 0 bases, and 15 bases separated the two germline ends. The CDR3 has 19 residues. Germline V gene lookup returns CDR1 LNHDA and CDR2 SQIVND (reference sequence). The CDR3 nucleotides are TGTGCCAGTAGTATAGAGGGCTGGCTGCGGGGCTCTGGGGCCAACGTCCTGACTTTC. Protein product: CASSIEGWLRGSGANVLTF.

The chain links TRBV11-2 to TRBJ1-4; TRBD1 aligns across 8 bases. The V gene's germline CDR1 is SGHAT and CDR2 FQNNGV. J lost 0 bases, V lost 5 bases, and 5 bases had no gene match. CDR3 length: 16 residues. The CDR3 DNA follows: TGTGCCAGCAGCCCAGGACAGGGCCCAACTAATGAAAAACTGTTTTTT. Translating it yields CASSPGQGPTNEKLFF.

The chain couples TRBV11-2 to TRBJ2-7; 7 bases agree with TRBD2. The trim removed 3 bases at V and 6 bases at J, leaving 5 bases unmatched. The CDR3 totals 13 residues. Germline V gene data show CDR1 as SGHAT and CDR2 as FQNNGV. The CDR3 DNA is TGTGCCAGCAGCTTTCAGGGCGGGGGCGAGCAGTACTTC. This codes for CASSFQGGGEQYF. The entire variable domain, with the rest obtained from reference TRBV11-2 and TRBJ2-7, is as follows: EAGVAQSPRYKIIEKRQSVAFWCNPISGHATLYWYQQILGQGPKLLIQFQNNGVVDDSQLPKDRFSAERLKGVDSTLKIQPAKLEDSAVYLCASSFQGGGEQYFGPGTRLTVT.

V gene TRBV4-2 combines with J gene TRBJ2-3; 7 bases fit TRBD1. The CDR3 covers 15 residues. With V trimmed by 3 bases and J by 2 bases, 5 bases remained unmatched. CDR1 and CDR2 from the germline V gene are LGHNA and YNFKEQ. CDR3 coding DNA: TGTGCCAGCAGCCACACCGGGACAGCCACAGATACGCAGTATTTT. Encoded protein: CASSHTGTATDTQYF.

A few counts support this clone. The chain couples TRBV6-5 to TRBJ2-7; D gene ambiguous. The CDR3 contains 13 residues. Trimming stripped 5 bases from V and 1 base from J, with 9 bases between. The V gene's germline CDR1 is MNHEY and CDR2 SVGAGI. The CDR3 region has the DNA TGTGCCAGCAGTGGCCTTGGATCCTACGAGCAGTACTTC. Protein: CASSGLGSYEQYF.

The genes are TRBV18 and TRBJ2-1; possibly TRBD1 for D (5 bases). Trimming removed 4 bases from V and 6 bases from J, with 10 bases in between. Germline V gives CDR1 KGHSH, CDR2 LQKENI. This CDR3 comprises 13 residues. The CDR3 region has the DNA TGTGCCAGCTCACAGGGGTTGGGCAATGAGCAGTTCTTC. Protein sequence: CASSQGLGNEQFF.

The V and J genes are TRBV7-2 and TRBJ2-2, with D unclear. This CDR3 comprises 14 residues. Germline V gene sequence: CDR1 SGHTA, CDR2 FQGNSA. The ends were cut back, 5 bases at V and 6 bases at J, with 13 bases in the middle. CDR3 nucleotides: TGTGCCAGCAGCGTAGTGTGGAGAGCCGGGGAGCTGTTTTTT. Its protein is CASSVVWRAGELFF.

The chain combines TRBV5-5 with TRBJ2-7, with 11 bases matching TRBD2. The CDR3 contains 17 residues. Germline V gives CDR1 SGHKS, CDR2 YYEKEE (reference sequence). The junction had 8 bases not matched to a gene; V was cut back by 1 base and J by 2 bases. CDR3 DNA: TGTGCCAGCAGCTTGCGGTGGACTAGCGGGCCAACCTACGAGCAGTACTTC. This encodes CASSLRWTSGPTYEQYF.

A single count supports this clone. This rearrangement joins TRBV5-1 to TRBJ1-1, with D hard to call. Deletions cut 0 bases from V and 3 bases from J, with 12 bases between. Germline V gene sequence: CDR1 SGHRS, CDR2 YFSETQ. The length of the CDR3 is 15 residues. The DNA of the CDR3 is TGCGCCAGCAGCTTGGATATGGGCGGATACACTGAAGCTTTCTTT. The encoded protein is CASSLDMGGYTEAFF.

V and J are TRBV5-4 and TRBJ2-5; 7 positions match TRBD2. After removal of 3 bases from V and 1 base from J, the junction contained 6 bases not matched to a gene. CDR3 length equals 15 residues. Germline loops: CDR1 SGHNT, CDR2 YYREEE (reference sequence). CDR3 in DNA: TGTGCCAGCAGCTACTCGTGGGGGGGCCAAGAGACCCAGTACTTC. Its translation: CASSYSWGGQETQYF.

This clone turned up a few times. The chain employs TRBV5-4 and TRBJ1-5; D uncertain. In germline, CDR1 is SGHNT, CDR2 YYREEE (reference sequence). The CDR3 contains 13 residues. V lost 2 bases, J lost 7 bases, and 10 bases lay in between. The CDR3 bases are TGTGCCAGCAGCTTAGGTCCGGGGCAGCCCCAGCATTTT. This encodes CASSLGPGQPQHF.

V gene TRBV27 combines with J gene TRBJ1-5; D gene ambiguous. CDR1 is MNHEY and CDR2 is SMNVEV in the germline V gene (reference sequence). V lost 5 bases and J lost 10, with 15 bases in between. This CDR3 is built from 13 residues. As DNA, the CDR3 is TGTGCCAGCAGTGCGAATGATCCGGGTCCCCAGCATTTT. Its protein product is CASSANDPGPQHF.

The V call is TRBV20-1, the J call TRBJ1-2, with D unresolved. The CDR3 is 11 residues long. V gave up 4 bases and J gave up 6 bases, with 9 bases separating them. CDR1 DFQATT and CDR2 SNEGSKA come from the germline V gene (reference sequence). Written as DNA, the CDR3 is TGCAGTGCTAAGACGGTCGATGGCTACACCTTC. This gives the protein CSAKTVDGYTF.

The DNA of the CDR3 is TGCAGCGTTGAAGTAACTAGCGGGGGGGCTGGGGCCAACGTCCTGACTTTC. Translation: CSVEVTSGGAGANVLTF. The J gene is TRBJ2-6, the V gene TRBV29-1; 13 bases are a match to TRBD2. J was trimmed by 2 bases and V by 1 base; bases with no gene match: 2. Germline V gene sequence: CDR1 SQVTM, CDR2 ANQGSEA. There are 17 residues in the CDR3. The variable domain in full, completed from reference TRBV29-1 and TRBJ2-6, reads SAVISQKPSRDICQRGTSLTIQCQVDSQVTMMFWYRQQPGQSLTLIATANQGSEATYESGFVIDKFPISRPNLTFSTLTVSNMSPEDSSIYLCSVEVTSGGAGANVLTFGAGSRLTVL.

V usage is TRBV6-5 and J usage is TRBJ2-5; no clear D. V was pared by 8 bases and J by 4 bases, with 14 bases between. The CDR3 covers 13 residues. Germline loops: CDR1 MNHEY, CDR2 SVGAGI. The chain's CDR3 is CASCQSGSETQYF. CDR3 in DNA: TGTGCCAGCTGTCAATCCGGGTCAGAGACCCAGTACTTC.

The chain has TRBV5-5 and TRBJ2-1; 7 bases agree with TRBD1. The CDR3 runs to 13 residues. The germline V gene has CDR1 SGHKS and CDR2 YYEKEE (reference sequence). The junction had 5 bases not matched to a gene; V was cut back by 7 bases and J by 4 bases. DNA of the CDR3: TGTGCCAGCGAGGGGGACAGATACAATGAGCAGTTCTTC. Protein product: CASEGDRYNEQFF.

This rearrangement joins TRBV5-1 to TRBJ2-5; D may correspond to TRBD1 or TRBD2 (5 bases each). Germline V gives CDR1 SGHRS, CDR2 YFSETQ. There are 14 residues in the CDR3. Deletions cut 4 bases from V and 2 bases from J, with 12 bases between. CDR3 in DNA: TGCGCCAGCAGCCACCGGGACGGACAAGAGACCCAGTACTTC. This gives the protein CASSHRDGQETQYF.

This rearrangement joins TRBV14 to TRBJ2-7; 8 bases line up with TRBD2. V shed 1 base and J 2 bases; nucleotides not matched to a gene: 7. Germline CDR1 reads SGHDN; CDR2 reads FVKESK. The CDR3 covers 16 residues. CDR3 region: CASSQVGAGAAYEQYF. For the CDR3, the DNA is TGTGCCAGCAGCCAAGTAGGAGCGGGGGCCGCCTACGAGCAGTACTTC.

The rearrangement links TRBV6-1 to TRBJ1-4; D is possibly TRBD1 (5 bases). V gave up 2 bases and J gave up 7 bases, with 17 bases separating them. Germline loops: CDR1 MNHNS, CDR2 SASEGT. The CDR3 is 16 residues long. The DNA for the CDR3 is TGTGCCAGCAGTGAATCCTATAGGGGAAGGGGTGAAAAACTGTTTTTT. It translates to CASSESYRGRGEKLFF.

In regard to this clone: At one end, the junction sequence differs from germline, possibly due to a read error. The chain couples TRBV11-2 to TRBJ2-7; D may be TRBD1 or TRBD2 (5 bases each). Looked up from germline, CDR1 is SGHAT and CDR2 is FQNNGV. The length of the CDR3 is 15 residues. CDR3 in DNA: TGCGCCAGCAGCCGGGCCCGGGGCAGACCCTACGAGCAGTACTTC. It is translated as CASSRARGRPYEQYF.

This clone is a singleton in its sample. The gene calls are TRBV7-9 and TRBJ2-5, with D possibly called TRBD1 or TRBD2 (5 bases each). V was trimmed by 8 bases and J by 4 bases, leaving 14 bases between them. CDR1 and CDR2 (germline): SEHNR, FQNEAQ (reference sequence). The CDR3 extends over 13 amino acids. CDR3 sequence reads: CASDPGAGETQYF. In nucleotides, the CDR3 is TGTGCCAGCGACCCTGGGGCGGGAGAGACCCAGTACTTC.

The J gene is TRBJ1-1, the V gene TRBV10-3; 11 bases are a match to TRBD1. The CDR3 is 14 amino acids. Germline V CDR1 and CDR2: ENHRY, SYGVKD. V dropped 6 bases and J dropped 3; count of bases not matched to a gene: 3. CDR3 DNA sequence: TGTGCCATCAGCCGGGGACAGGGGGACACTGAAGCTTTCTTT. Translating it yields CAISRGQGDTEAFF.

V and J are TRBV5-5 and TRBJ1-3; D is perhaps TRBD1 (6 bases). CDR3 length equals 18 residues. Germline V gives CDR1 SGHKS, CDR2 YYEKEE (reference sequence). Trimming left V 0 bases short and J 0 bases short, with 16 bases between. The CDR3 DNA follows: TGTGCCAGCAGCTTGGCTCCGACAGGATCCACCTCTGGAAACACCATATATTTT. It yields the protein CASSLAPTGSTSGNTIYF.

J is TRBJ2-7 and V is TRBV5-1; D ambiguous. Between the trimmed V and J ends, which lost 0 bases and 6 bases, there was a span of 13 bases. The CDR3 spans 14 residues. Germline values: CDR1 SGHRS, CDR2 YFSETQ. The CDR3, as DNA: TGCGCCAGCAGCTTGGAACAAGTAGCTTCCGAGCAGTACTTC. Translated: CASSLEQVASEQYF.

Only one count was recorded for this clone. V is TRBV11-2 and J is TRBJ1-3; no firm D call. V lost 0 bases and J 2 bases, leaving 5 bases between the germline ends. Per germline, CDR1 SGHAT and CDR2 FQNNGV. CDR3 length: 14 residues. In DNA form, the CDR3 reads TGTGCCAGCAGCTTAGAAAGAACTGGAAACACCATATATTTT. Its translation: CASSLERTGNTIYF.

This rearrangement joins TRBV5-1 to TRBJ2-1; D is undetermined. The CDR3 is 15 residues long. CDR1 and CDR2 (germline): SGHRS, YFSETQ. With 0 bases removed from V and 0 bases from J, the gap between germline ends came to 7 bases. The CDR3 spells CASSLADTSYNEQFF. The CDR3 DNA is TGCGCCAGCAGCTTGGCAGATACCTCCTACAATGAGCAGTTCTTC.

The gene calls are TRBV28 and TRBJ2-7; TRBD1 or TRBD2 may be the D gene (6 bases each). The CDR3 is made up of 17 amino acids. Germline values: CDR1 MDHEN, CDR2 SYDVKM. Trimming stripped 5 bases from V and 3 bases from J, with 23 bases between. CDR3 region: CASSNAGQRAGHYEQYF. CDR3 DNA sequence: TGTGCCAGCAGTAACGCCGGTCAGCGGGCGGGACACTACGAGCAGTACTTC.

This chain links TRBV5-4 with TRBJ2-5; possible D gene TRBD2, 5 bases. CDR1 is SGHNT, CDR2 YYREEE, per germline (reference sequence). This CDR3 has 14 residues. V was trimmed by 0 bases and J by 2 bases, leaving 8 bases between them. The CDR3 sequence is CASSLGSVQETQYF. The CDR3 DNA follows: TGTGCCAGCAGCTTGGGTAGCGTACAAGAGACCCAGTACTTC. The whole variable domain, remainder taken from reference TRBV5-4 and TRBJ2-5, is ETGVTQSPTHLIKTRGQQVTLRCSSQSGHNTVSWYQQALGQGPQFIFQYYREEENGRGNFPPRFSGLQFPNYSSELNVNALELDDSALYLCASSLGSVQETQYFGPGTRLLVL.